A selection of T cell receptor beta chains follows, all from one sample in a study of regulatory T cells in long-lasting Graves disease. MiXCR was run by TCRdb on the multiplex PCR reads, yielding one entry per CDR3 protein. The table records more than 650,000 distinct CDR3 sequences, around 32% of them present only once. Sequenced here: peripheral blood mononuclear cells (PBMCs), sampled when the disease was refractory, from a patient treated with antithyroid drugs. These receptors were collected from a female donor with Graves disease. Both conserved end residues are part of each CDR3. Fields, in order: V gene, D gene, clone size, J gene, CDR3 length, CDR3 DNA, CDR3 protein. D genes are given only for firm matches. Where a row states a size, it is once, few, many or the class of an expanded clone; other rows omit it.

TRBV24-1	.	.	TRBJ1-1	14	TGTGCCACCAGTCCCTCGAGTGTGAACACTGAAGCTTTCTTT	CATSPSSVNTEAFF
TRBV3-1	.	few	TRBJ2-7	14	TGTGCCAGCAGCCAAATACCGGGAGACTACGAGCAGTACTTC	CASSQIPGDYEQYF
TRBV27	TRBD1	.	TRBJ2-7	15	TGTGCCAGCAGTCTACCGGGACAGGGGGCAAACGAGCAGTACTTC	CASSLPGQGANEQYF
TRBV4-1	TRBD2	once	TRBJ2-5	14	TGCGCCAGCAGCCAAGTCGGACTAGTACAGACCCAGTACTTC	CASSQVGLVQTQYF
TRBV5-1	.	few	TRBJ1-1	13	TGCGCCAGCAGCGCCAAGGGGGACACTGAAGCTTTCTTT	CASSAKGDTEAFF
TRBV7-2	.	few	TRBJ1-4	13	TGTGCCAGCAGCATACGGACAGCCGGGACGGTGTTTTTT	CASSIRTAGTVFF
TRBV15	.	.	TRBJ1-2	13	TGTGCCACCAGCGGGGTCAGGGCGAATGGCTACACCTTC	CATSGVRANGYTF
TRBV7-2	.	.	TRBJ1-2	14	TGTGCCAGCAGCTTAGCTATGGGGGACTATGGCTACACCTTC	CASSLAMGDYGYTF
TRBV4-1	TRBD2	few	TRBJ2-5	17	TGCGCCAGCAGCCTGGGTAGGAGCGGGAGAAACCAAGAGACCCAGTACTTC	CASSLGRSGRNQETQYF
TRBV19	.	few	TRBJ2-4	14	TGTGCCAGTAGTAGAACAGGGTTGGTAAACATTCAGTACTTC	CASSRTGLVNIQYF
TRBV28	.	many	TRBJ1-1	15	TGTGCCAGCAGTTTCCCCCCCGGAGGGAACACTGAAGCTTTCTTT	CASSFPPGGNTEAFF
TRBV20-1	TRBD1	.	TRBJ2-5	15	TGCAGTGCTAGGACGGGACAGGCTGAGCAAGAGACCCAGTACTTC	CSARTGQAEQETQYF
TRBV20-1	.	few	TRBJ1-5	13	TGCAGTGCTAGTCACAGCCTCAATCAGCCCCAGCATTTT	CSASHSLNQPQHF
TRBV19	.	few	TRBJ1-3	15	TGTGCCAGTAGTATGAGCGCCATCTCTGGAAACACCATATATTTT	CASSMSAISGNTIYF
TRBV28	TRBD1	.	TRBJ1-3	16	TGTGCCAGCAGTTTAGCGCAGGGGGCCTCTGGAAACACCATATATTTT	CASSLAQGASGNTIYF
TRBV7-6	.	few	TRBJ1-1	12	TGTGCCAGCAGCCCGATCACCTTTGAAGCTTTCTTT	CASSPITFEAFF
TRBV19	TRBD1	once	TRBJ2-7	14	TGTGCCAGTAGTATAGAACAGGGGAGCTACGAGCAGTACTTC	CASSIEQGSYEQYF
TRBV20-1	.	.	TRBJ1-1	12	TGCAGTGCCGCGACACTGAACACTGGAGCTTTCTTT	CSAATLNTGAFF
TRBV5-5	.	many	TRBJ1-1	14	TGTGCCAGCAGCCAGCACCCTATGAACACTGAAGCTTTCTTT	CASSQHPMNTEAFF
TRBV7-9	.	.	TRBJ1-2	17	TGTGCCAGCAGCTCGAATTGGGGTGTTATTGGGGGCTATGGCTACACCTTC	CASSSNWGVIGGYGYTF
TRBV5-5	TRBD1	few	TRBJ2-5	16	TGTGCCAGCAGCGAGATCTTAGGGGGCGACCAAGAGACCCAGTACTTC	CASSEILGGDQETQYF
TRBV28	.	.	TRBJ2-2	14	TGTGCCAGCAGTTTAAATGGGGCGGTCGGGGAGCTGTTTTTT	CASSLNGAVGELFF
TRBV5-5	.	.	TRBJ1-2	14	TGTGCCAGCAGCCGAGGCACAGTAAACTATGGCTACACCTTC	CASSRGTVNYGYTF
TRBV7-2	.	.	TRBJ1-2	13	TGTGCCAGCAGCTTAAAAGGGTTCTATGGCTACACCTTC	CASSLKGFYGYTF
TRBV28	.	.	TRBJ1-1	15	TGTGCCAGCAGTAATGTGGGACACACGAACACTGAAGCTTTCTTT	CASSNVGHTNTEAFF
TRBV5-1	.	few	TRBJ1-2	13	TGCGCCAGCAGCTTGGGACCAGCGGCTGGCTACACCTTC	CASSLGPAAGYTF
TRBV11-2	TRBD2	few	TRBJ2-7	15	TGTGCCAGCAGCATCCCTAGCGGGAGTGGAGATGAGCAGTACTTC	CASSIPSGSGDEQYF
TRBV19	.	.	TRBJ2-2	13	TGTGCCAGTAGTCCACTTCAGGGTGGGAAGCTGTTTTTT	CASSPLQGGKLFF
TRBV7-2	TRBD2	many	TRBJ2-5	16	TGTGCCAGCAGCCGCAGACTAGCGGGAGGGTCAGAGACCCAGTACTTC	CASSRRLAGGSETQYF
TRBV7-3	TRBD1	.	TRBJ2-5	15	TGTGCCAGCAGCTCGGGACAGGGGATAGGAGAGACCCAGTACTTC	CASSSGQGIGETQYF
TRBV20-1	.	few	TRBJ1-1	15	TGCAGTGCTAGAGACCCCCAGCGCAGGAACACTGAAGCTTTCTTT	CSARDPQRRNTEAFF
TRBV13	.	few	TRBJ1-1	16	TGTGCCAGCAGCCCAGAGGTGGTACTGGGGAACACTGAAGCTTTCTTT	CASSPEVVLGNTEAFF
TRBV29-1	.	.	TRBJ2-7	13	TGCAGCGTCCAAGAGGGGATTCCCTACGAGCAGTACTTC	CSVQEGIPYEQYF
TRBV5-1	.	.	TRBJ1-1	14	TGCGCCAGCAGAACCCCCGGGTCGTACACTGAAGCTTTCTTT	CASRTPGSYTEAFF
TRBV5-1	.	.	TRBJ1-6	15	TGCGCCAGCAGCTTGCCTACAGGGAATAGTTCACCCCTCCACTTT	CASSLPTGNSSPLHF
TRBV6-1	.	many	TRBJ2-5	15	TGTGCCAGCAGCTTCTCAGGGGTTGACCAAGAGACCCAGTACTTC	CASSFSGVDQETQYF
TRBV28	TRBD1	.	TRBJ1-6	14	TGTGCCGGCAGACCTACAGGGGTTGGCTCACCCCTCCACTTT	CAGRPTGVGSPLHF
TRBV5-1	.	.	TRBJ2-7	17	TGCGCCAGCAGCCCCACCGGACCGGGAGCCGATACCTACGAGCAGTACTTC	CASSPTGPGADTYEQYF
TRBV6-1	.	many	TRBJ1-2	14	TGTGCCAGCAGCCCCACAGGATCTAACTATGGCTACACCTTC	CASSPTGSNYGYTF
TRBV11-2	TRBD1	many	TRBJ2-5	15	TGTGCCAGCAGTTCTGACAGGGGGGCCGCGAAAACCCAGTACTTC	CASSSDRGAAKTQYF
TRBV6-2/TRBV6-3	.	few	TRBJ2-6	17	TGTACCAGCCGGGGCGCAGGGGCGCATCCTGGGGCCAACGTCCTGACTTTC	CTSRGAGAHPGANVLTF
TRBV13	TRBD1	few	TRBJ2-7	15	TGTGCCAGCAGCGTCGAGGCAGGGGGCTCTTACGAGCAGTACTTC	CASSVEAGGSYEQYF
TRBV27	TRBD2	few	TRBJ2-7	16	TGTGCCAGCAGTACTCCCGGGACTAGCGGGAAGAGGGAGCAGTACTTC	CASSTPGTSGKREQYF
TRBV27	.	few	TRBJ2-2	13	TGTGCCAGTTTACAGGCGCAATCCGGGGAGCTGTTTTTT	CASLQAQSGELFF
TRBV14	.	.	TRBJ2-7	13	TGTGCCAGCAGCCAAGCCAGGAGCTACGAGCAGTACTTC	CASSQARSYEQYF
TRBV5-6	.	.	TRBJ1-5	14	TGTGCCAGCAGCTTGGCCTTTGGTGGTCAGCCCCAGCATTTT	CASSLAFGGQPQHF
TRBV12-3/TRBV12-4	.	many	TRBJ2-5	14	TGTGCCAGCAGTTTATTAGGGGCAGGGGAGACCCAGTACTTC	CASSLLGAGETQYF